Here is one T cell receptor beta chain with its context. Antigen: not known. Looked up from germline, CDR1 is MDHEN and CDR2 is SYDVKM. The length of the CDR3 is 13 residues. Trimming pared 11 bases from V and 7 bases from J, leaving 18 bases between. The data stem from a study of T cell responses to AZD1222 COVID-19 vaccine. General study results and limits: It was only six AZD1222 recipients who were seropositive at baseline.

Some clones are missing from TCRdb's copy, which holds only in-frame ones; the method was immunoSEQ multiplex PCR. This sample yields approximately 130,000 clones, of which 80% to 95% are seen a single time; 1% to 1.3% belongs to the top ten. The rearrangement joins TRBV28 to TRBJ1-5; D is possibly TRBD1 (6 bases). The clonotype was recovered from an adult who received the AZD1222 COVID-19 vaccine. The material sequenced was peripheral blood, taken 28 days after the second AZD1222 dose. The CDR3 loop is CAALDQGHQPQHF. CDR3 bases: TGTGCCGCTTTAGATCAGGGACACCAGCCCCAGCATTTT. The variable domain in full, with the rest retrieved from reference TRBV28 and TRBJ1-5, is DVKVTQSSRYLVKRTGEKVFLECVQDMDHENMFWYRQDPGLGLRLIYFSYDVKMKEKGDIPEGYSVSREKKERFSLILESASTNQTSMYLCAALDQGHQPQHFGDGTRLSIL.